A single T cell receptor beta chain is shown here with its context. Its matching antigen is unknown. The CDR3 has 13 amino acids. The V segment lost 7 bases and the J segment 5 bases; nucleotides outside the gene matches: 6. Germline V lookup: CDR1 MNHEY, CDR2 SVGAGI. The data were obtained in a study of CD8 T cells in Susac syndrome. Notes on the study in general: The TCR sequencing and HLA analysis in the study involved a relatively small number of individuals, as the study acknowledged.

RNA amounts of roughly 0.45 to 1 ug underwent reverse transcription with random hexamers. TCRdb reprocessed the immunoSEQ multiplex PCR reads via MiXCR and lists one record per CDR3 protein. The sample yields some 160,000 distinct CDR3 sequences, approximately 94% seen once. This chain uses TRBV6-5 with TRBJ2-5; 8 bases map to TRBD2. Material for sequencing was CD4+ T cells from PBMCs. This TCR was recovered from a human donor with Susac syndrome. CDR3 sequence (DNA): TGTGCCAGCACCCCAGCGGGGGAGGAGACCCAGTACTTC. This codes for CASTPAGEETQYF.